Below are 15 T cell receptor beta chains sequenced from a single sample in a study of blood T cell repertoires in COVID-19. Sequenced by immunoSEQ multiplex PCR; TCRdb stores in-frame clones only, minus some. The sample holds about 130,000 clones, under 85% seen once. Sequencing input: peripheral blood. The receptors derive from an older woman with acute or convalescent COVID-19.

V gene TRBV15 combines with J gene TRBJ2-7; possible D gene TRBD2, 6 bases. The CDR3 has 16 residues. Germline V lookup: CDR1 LNHNV, CDR2 YYDKDF (reference sequence). V was cut by 0 bases and J by 5 bases, with 17 bases left in between. CDR3 coding DNA: TGTGCCACCAGCAGAGATGGGCGGGGTAGTAGAGACGAGCAGTACGTC. It specifies CATSRDGRGSRDEQYV.

The chain is built from TRBV27 and TRBJ1-6; 12 nucleotides agree with TRBD1. The CDR3 is 16 amino acids. CDR1 MNHEY and CDR2 SMNVEV come from the germline V gene (reference sequence). The junction had 11 bases not matched to a gene; V was cut back by 3 bases and J by 14 bases. The CDR3 region has the DNA TGTGCCAGCAGTTTCGGGACAGGGGGCCTCCTTTCGGCCCTCCACTTT. Protein: CASSFGTGGLLSALHF.

CDR3 in amino acids: CASMGQSYGYTF. The CDR3, as DNA: TGTGCCAGCATGGGACAGAGCTATGGCTACACCTTC. The genes are TRBV6-5 and TRBJ1-2, with 7 bases lining up with TRBD1. Looked up from germline, CDR1 is MNHEY and CDR2 is SVGAGI. The V gene end was trimmed by 7 bases and the J gene end by 4 bases; junction bases not matched to a gene: 3. The CDR3 is made up of 12 amino acids.

This rearrangement joins TRBV4-1 to TRBJ2-3, with D unclear. The CDR3 totals 16 residues. Germline loops: CDR1 MGHRA, CDR2 YSYEKL. With 1 base removed from V and 2 bases from J, the gap between germline ends came to 13 bases. This CDR3 reads CASSQALEWLTDTQYF. Written as DNA, the CDR3 is TGCGCCAGCAGCCAAGCCCTAGAGTGGCTCACAGATACGCAGTATTTT.

The V gene is TRBV24-1, the J gene TRBJ1-2; TRBD1 is a possible D gene (5 bases). CDR3 length: 15 amino acids. In germline, CDR1 is KGHDR, CDR2 SFDVKD. Trimming pared 3 bases from V and 6 bases from J, leaving 16 bases between. CDR3 DNA: TGTGCCACCAGTGATCCCTGGACCGTAGGGGATGGCTACACCTTC. This sequence encodes CATSDPWTVGDGYTF.

The chain joins TRBV3-1 (or the pseudogene TRBV3-2) to TRBJ2-5, with 10 bases aligning to TRBD2. Germline CDR1 LGHDT, CDR2 YNNKEL (reference sequence). The CDR3 totals 15 residues. V lost 4 bases and J lost 5; bases outside the gene matches: 7. The CDR3 protein is CASSLQRGGGETQYF. CDR3 DNA sequence: TGTGCCAGCAGCCTACAGCGGGGGGGAGGGGAGACCCAGTACTTC.

This clone was picked up one time. The V and J genes are TRBV2 and TRBJ1-1; D is unresolved. V lost 8 bases and J 6 bases, leaving 13 bases between the germline ends. Germline CDR1 and CDR2: SNHLY and FYNNEI. This CDR3 comprises 12 residues. The CDR3 DNA sequence: TGTGCCAGCGGAGGGATCGTCGCTGAAGCTTTCTTT. It specifies CASGGIVAEAFF. The complete variable domain, with remaining parts taken from reference TRBV2 and TRBJ1-1, reads EPEVTQTPSHQVTQMGQEVILRCVPISNHLYFYWYRQILGQKVEFLVSFYNNEISEKSEIFDDQFSVERPDGSNFTLKIRSTKLEDSAMYFCASGGIVAEAFFGQGTRLTVV.

The chain combines TRBV19 with TRBJ1-1; D is unresolved. Germline CDR1 and CDR2: LNHDA and SQIVND (reference sequence). This CDR3 contains 14 residues. Trimming cost V 4 bases and J 2 bases, with 11 bases left between them. CDR3 DNA: TGTGCCAGTAGTACTCGTGAGGATAACACTGAAGCTTTCTTT. Its translation is CASSTREDNTEAFF. The full variable domain, its missing parts supplied by reference TRBV19 and TRBJ1-1, is DGGITQSPKYLFRKEGQNVTLSCEQNLNHDAMYWYRQDPGQGLRLIYYSQIVNDFQKGDIAEGYSVSREKKESFPLTVTSAQKNPTAFYLCASSTREDNTEAFFGQGTRLTVV.

V and J are TRBV10-3 and TRBJ2-1; D remains unclear. Germline V gives CDR1 ENHRY, CDR2 SYGVKD. V was clipped by 2 bases and J by 4 bases, with 12 bases between them. The CDR3 runs to 15 residues. The CDR3 bases are TGTGCCATCAGTGAGAATAGTAATTGGTACAATGAGCAGTTCTTC. Translation: CAISENSNWYNEQFF.

CDR3 amino acids: CASSPGQGFAPQHF. The CDR3 DNA reads as TGCGCCAGCAGCCCAGGACAGGGGTTTGCGCCCCAGCATTTT. The chain recombines TRBV5-1 with TRBJ1-5; 9 bases match TRBD1. This CDR3 is built from 14 residues. The germline V gene encodes CDR1 SGHRS and CDR2 YFSETQ. Germline trimming cut 4 bases from V and 9 bases from J; bases unmatched to any gene: 8.

Regarding this clone: Other DNA sequences in this sample translate to the same CDR3. The chain joins TRBV12-3 or TRBV12-4 to TRBJ2-5; possible D gene TRBD2, 6 bases. V lost 3 bases and J lost 3, with 8 bases in between. This CDR3 is 13 amino acids long. CDR3: CASSFGGKETQYF. CDR3 in DNA: TGTGCCAGCAGTTTTGGGGGGAAAGAGACCCAGTACTTC.

V is TRBV14 and J is TRBJ1-2; maybe TRBD1 (5 bases). In germline, CDR1 is SGHDN, CDR2 FVKESK. CDR3 length: 14 amino acids. Between the trimmed V and J ends, which lost 0 bases and 3 bases, there was a span of 8 bases. Written as DNA, the CDR3 is TGTGCCAGCAGCCAAGAAGGGGCAGACTATGGCTACACCTTC. Its translation is CASSQEGADYGYTF.

The gene calls are TRBV5-6 and TRBJ1-5, with D tentatively TRBD1 (5 bases). V was pared by 5 bases and J by 1 base, with 10 bases between. Germline V gene sequence: CDR1 SGHDT, CDR2 YYEEEE. The CDR3 runs 14 residues. The chain's CDR3 is CASRKGISNQPQHF. CDR3 bases: TGTGCCAGCAGGAAGGGGATAAGCAATCAGCCCCAGCATTTT.

This clone occurred once. The rearrangement links TRBV10-1 to TRBJ1-2; D is undetermined. CDR1 and CDR2 from the germline V gene are WNHNN and SYGVQD (reference sequence). The CDR3 consists of 13 residues. The ends were cut back, 4 bases at V and 8 bases at J, with 14 bases in the middle. The CDR3 is CASSADKAGGYTF. The CDR3 coding sequence is TGCGCCAGCAGTGCTGACAAGGCTGGAGGCTACACCTTC.

The chain uses TRBV5-8 and TRBJ1-4; 9 positions match TRBD1. This CDR3 spans 18 amino acids. Germline V gene lookup returns CDR1 SGHTS and CDR2 YDEGEE. After removal of 4 bases from V and 1 base from J, the junction contained 11 bases not matched to a gene. The DNA of the CDR3 is TGTGCCAGCAGCCTACCCGGGACAGGGAGGCAAACTAATGAAAAACTGTTTTTT. This sequence encodes CASSLPGTGRQTNEKLFF. The whole variable domain, remainder taken from reference TRBV5-8 and TRBJ1-4, is EAGVTQSPTHLIKTRGQQATLRCSPISGHTSVYWYQQALGLGLQFLLWYDEGEERNRGNFPPRFSGRQFPNYSSELNVNALELEDSALYLCASSLPGTGRQTNEKLFFGSGTQLSVL.